The 6 T cell receptor beta chains reported below all come from one sample, sequenced in a study of T cells after yellow fever vaccination. TCRdb reprocessed the 5' RACE reads via MiXCR and lists one record per CDR3 protein. The table includes fewer than 400,000 distinct CDR3 sequences, roughly a tenth detected once. Sequencing used CD4+ T cells sorted from PBMCs, obtained 45 days after the yellow fever booster vaccination. These receptors were obtained from a man aged 18 to 35 who received the YFV17D yellow fever vaccine.

The chain links TRBV10-3 to TRBJ1-1; 7 positions match TRBD1. The CDR3 contains 14 residues. The V and J ends lost 7 bases and 2 bases, in that order; junction bases with no gene match: 7. Germline CDR1 and CDR2: ENHRY and SYGVKD. The CDR3, as DNA: TGTGCCATCAAGGAGGGACAGTTAAACACTGAAGCTTTCTTT. As protein: CAIKEGQLNTEAFF.

This sequence joins TRBV7-7 and TRBJ2-1, with a possible D match to TRBD2 (6 bases). Germline V gene sequence: CDR1 SSHAT, CDR2 FNYEAQ (reference sequence). The CDR3 has 13 amino acids. V was cut by 5 bases and J by 5 bases, with 10 bases left in between. The CDR3 sequence: CASSATRNNEQFF. In DNA, the CDR3 is TGTGCCAGCAGCGCGACTAGGAACAATGAGCAGTTCTTC.

The CDR3 DNA follows: TGTGCCAGCACCCCGGACGGGAATCAGCCCCAGCATTTT. Its translation is CASTPDGNQPQHF. The V and J genes are TRBV2 and TRBJ1-5; D gene unclear. The CDR3 loop spans 13 amino acids. Germline V gene lookup returns CDR1 SNHLY and CDR2 FYNNEI. The V gene lost 7 bases and the J gene lost 4 bases, with 11 bases spanning the gap.

This clonotype was seen at least ten times. The V call is TRBV7-9, the J call TRBJ2-3; D possibly uses TRBD1 or TRBD2 (6 bases each). V lost 6 bases, J lost 1 base, and 8 bases lay in between. CDR1 is SEHNR and CDR2 is FQNEAQ in the germline V gene (reference sequence). This CDR3 is built from 13 residues. DNA for the CDR3: TGTGCCAGCAGGGGGGGCCGCACAGATACGCAGTATTTT. It encodes CASRGGRTDTQYF.

The chain combines TRBV20-1 with TRBJ2-1, with a possible D match to TRBD1 (6 bases). The V and J ends lost 3 bases and 4 bases respectively, with 7 bases between them. CDR1 is DFQATT and CDR2 is SNEGSKA in the germline V gene (reference sequence). The CDR3 contains 12 residues. Here the CDR3 reads CSARRGYNEQFF. The CDR3 bases are TGCAGTGCTAGGAGGGGGTACAATGAGCAGTTCTTC.

This chain connects TRBV24-1 to TRBJ1-1, with 7 bases that match TRBD1. CDR1 and CDR2 (germline): KGHDR, SFDVKD. This CDR3 spans 15 amino acids. V was clipped by 4 bases and J by 3 bases; unmatched bases: 7. The CDR3 DNA reads TGTGCCACCAGTGAAAACAGGGGTGGGGACACTGAAGCTTTCTTT. It specifies CATSENRGGDTEAFF.